Listed below are T cell receptor beta chains from one sample, sequenced in a study of blood T cell repertoires in COVID-19. Assay used: immunoSEQ multiplex PCR; TCRdb lists only in-frame clones, some missing. The sample gives 250,000 to 350,000 clones, roughly 83% of which show up once; 1.4% to 1.5% is in the top ten. The sample consisted of peripheral blood. All receptors come from a human donor with COVID-19, enrolled during active disease. The donor label of this sample is uncertain. Each CDR3 is given with its conserved first and last residue. The D gene is left open where the match is weak. Size is stated for part of the rows, as once, few or many counts, or as a class when the clone is expanded.

d_call j_call v_call clone_size cdr3_nt cdr3_aa
TRBD1 TRBJ1-1 TRBV11-2 NA TGTGCCAGCAGCCTGGACAGGGACACTGAAGCTTTCTTT CASSLDRDTEAFF
NA TRBJ1-5 TRBV20-1 NA TGCAGTGCTACTGACGGAGGGGAGGGCCAGCCCCAGCATTTT CSATDGGEGQPQHF
NA TRBJ2-2 TRBV30 NA TGTGCCTGCCCCCCGAAACTAGACACCGGGGAGCTGTTTTTT CACPPKLDTGELFF
TRBD1 TRBJ2-7 TRBV7-2 NA TGTGCCAGCAGCCCATGGGACAGGGTCGGCGAGCAGTACTTC CASSPWDRVGEQYF
NA TRBJ2-7 TRBV27 NA TGTGCCAGCAGTTTATCGTGGAGCCCCTACGAGCAGTACTTC CASSLSWSPYEQYF
TRBD1 TRBJ1-2 TRBV12-3/TRBV12-4 NA TGTGCCAGCACCCAAACAGGGGCCGGCTACACCTTC CASTQTGAGYTF
NA TRBJ2-2 TRBV7-3 NA TGTGCCAGCAGCTTCCCCTCTGAGGGCACCGGGGAGCTGTTTTTT CASSFPSEGTGELFF
TRBD2 TRBJ2-7 TRBV3-1/TRBV3-2 once TGTGCCAGCAGCCAAAGCGGGAGAGGTGGCGAGCAGTACTTC CASSQSGRGGEQYF
TRBD1 TRBJ2-7 TRBV28 NA TGTGTCAGCAGCCCCAGGGGGACACCCTCCTACGAGCAGTACTTC CVSSPRGTPSYEQYF
NA TRBJ2-1 TRBV7-2 NA TGTGCCAGCAGCTTAGATAACAATGAGCAGTTCTTC CASSLDNNEQFF
TRBD1 TRBJ1-6 TRBV6-1 NA TGTGCCAGCAGTGAAGAAAGACAGGGGTTGGGATCACCCCTCCACTTT CASSEERQGLGSPLHF
NA TRBJ1-5 TRBV6-5 NA TGTGCCAGCAGTTACTGGGCAGGGCTAGATCAGCCCCAGCATTTT CASSYWAGLDQPQHF
NA TRBJ2-3 TRBV5-4 NA TGTGCCAGCAGCTCCGCCGGTGTAGCGCCCACAGATACGCAGTATTTT CASSSAGVAPTDTQYF
NA TRBJ1-1 TRBV12-3/TRBV12-4 NA TGTGCCAGCAGTTTAGGGTTTCAGGCTGAAGCTTTCTTT CASSLGFQAEAFF
NA TRBJ1-2 TRBV27 NA TGTGCCAGCAGTTCGAGTCCTAACAGGAATGGCTACACCTTC CASSSSPNRNGYTF
NA TRBJ1-2 TRBV6-6 many TGTGCCAGCAGTTACTCCTATCAGGGCTATGGCTACACCTTC CASSYSYQGYGYTF
NA TRBJ2-1 TRBV3-1/TRBV3-2 NA TGTGCCAGCAGCCAAGATCGACTAGGCCAGCAGTTCTTC CASSQDRLGQQFF
NA TRBJ1-2 TRBV9 NA TGTGCCAGCAGCGCGACGCCGCCCCTAGGCGGCTACACCTTC CASSATPPLGGYTF
NA TRBJ2-1 TRBV5-1 NA TGCGCCAGCAGCTTGGAGCGGGCCTACAATGAGCAGTTCTTC CASSLERAYNEQFF
TRBD1 TRBJ2-7 TRBV7-9 once TGTGCCAGCAGCTTAGATCTCGGGTCAGGGGGCTCGTACGAGCAGTACTTC CASSLDLGSGGSYEQYF
NA TRBJ2-3 TRBV20-1 NA TGCAGTGCTAGTCCTTACACAGATACGCAGTATTTT CSASPYTDTQYF
NA TRBJ2-7 TRBV7-2 NA TGTGCCAGCAGCGCCGGGACTCTGCTCTACGAGCAGTACTTC CASSAGTLLYEQYF
NA TRBJ2-5 TRBV2 NA TGTGCCAGCAGTGATTCCAGAAATCAAGAGACCCAGTACTTC CASSDSRNQETQYF
TRBD2 TRBJ2-7 TRBV5-4 NA TGTGCCAGCAGCCCTGGGGGGGAAGGAGGCTACGAGCAGTACTTC CASSPGGEGGYEQYF
NA TRBJ1-4 TRBV28 few TGTGCCAGCAGTTTTTCCGGGAATGAAAAACTGTTTTTT CASSFSGNEKLFF
NA TRBJ1-4 TRBV10-3 NA TGTGCCATCAGTGCTGACACAGCTAATGAAAAACTGTTTTTT CAISADTANEKLFF
TRBD1 TRBJ1-1 TRBV5-1 NA TGCGCCAGCAGCTCAGCCCGGACAGGGGGGCTTGGCACTGAAGCTTTCTTT CASSSARTGGLGTEAFF
TRBD2 TRBJ2-2 TRBV10-1 NA TGCGCCAGCAGTCCGGGACTAGGGAAGACCGGGGAGCTGTTTTTT CASSPGLGKTGELFF
NA TRBJ2-7 TRBV7-9 NA TGTGCCAGCAGCTTTCAATCTAGAGAGCAGTACTTC CASSFQSREQYF
TRBD1 TRBJ1-3 TRBV7-6 NA TGTGCCAGCAGCCCACTACAGGGGCCAGGAAACACCATATATTTT CASSPLQGPGNTIYF
TRBD1 TRBJ1-5 TRBV6-5 NA TGTGCCAGCAGGGGACAGGGAGGTAGCAATCAGCCCCAGCATTTT CASRGQGGSNQPQHF
NA TRBJ2-1 TRBV7-9 NA TGTGCCAGCAGTCCAGACGGGGGAGTCGTTAGGGATGAGCAGTTCTTC CASSPDGGVVRDEQFF
TRBD1 TRBJ1-1 TRBV11-2 few TGTGCCAGCAGCTTAGAAGGACAGGGGGAAGCTTTCTTT CASSLEGQGEAFF
NA TRBJ1-3 TRBV7-8 once TGTGCCAGCAGCTCCCTTAGGGGTGGTGGAAACACCATATATTTT CASSSLRGGGNTIYF
NA TRBJ2-5 TRBV29-1 NA TGCAGCGTTGAATATCCTTCGGGTGCTGGGACCCAGTACTTC CSVEYPSGAGTQYF
TRBD1 TRBJ2-1 TRBV5-4 few TGTGCCAGCAGCTCACGTCGGGACAGCTCCTACAATGAGCAGTTCTTC CASSSRRDSSYNEQFF
NA TRBJ1-4 TRBV3-1/TRBV3-2 once TGTGCCAGCAGCCAACCCCGGGACACCTCAACTAATGAAAAACTGTTTTTT CASSQPRDTSTNEKLFF
TRBD1 TRBJ2-1 TRBV5-1 NA TGCGCCAGCAGCTTGGCCGGGACAGGGATCGATGAGCAGTTCTTC CASSLAGTGIDEQFF
TRBD1 TRBJ1-2 TRBV29-1 NA TGCAGCGTTGAAGGACAGGGATTTGGCTATGGCTACACCTTC CSVEGQGFGYGYTF
TRBD1 TRBJ1-6 TRBV25-1 NA TGTGCCAGCAGTGGAGACAGGGGGGGGTCCTATAATTCACCCCTCCACTTT CASSGDRGGSYNSPLHF
NA TRBJ1-5 TRBV19 NA TGTGCCAGCAGGCAGGGGAGGGGTGAAAATCAGCCCCAGCATTTT CASRQGRGENQPQHF
TRBD2 TRBJ2-7 TRBV3-1/TRBV3-2 NA TGTGCCAGCAGCTTCCGTACGAGCGGGAGGCACGAGCAGTACTTC CASSFRTSGRHEQYF
TRBD2 TRBJ2-1 TRBV7-9 few TGTGCCAGCAGCCTTGAGACTAGCTACCTCAATGAGCAGTTCTTC CASSLETSYLNEQFF
NA TRBJ1-1 TRBV5-1 NA TGCGCCAGCAGCTTGTACGGTGACACTGAAGCTTTCTTT CASSLYGDTEAFF
TRBD1 TRBJ2-7 TRBV19 NA TGTGCCAGTAGTATCGGGGGACAGGGAGGATACGAGCAGTACTTC CASSIGGQGGYEQYF
NA TRBJ1-2 TRBV23-1 NA TGCGCCAGCAGCAAATTGTTGGTGGTTGGCAGAAGCTATGGCTACACCTTC CASSKLLVVGRSYGYTF
TRBD1 TRBJ1-1 TRBV18 NA TGTGCCAGCTCACCACGACAGGGGGAGATCAACACTGAAGCTTTCTTT CASSPRQGEINTEAFF
TRBD2 TRBJ2-1 TRBV7-2 NA TGTGCCAGCAGCACTCCGGGACTAGCCTCCTACAATGAGCAGTTCTTC CASSTPGLASYNEQFF
NA TRBJ2-5 TRBV20-1 few TGCAGTGCTAGAGATTCCAGGGCCCAGTACTTC CSARDSRAQYF
TRBD2 TRBJ2-5 TRBV19 NA TGTGCCAGTACCTTGACCACTAGCGGGAGGGATTCTCAAGAGACCCAGTACTTC CASTLTTSGRDSQETQYF
NA TRBJ1-3 TRBV18 NA TGTGCCAGCTCACCACTAAGGGGAGCCTACGGGAGGCTAGCTGGAAACACCATATATTTT CASSPLRGAYGRLAGNTIYF
TRBD2 TRBJ2-3 TRBV4-2 NA TGTGCCAGCAGCCAAGGGATAGCGGGAGTGCAGACAGATACGCAGTATTTT CASSQGIAGVQTDTQYF
TRBD2 TRBJ2-3 TRBV28 NA TGTGCCAGCAGTTCACGTAGCGGGTTAAGCACAGATACGCAGTATTTT CASSSRSGLSTDTQYF